This T cell receptor (beta chain) was profiled in a study of blood T cell repertoires in COVID-19. At the level of the study: Material from acute and convalescent COVID-19 was sourced from the United States, Italy and Spain. T cells, B-cell-depleted T cells, or PBMCs provided the cDNA or gDNA that served as material.

Original processing methods: Quantification of nucleated cells was approximated via reference gene primer amplification. Profiling relied on immunoSEQ multiplex PCR, and the TCRdb table lists in-frame clones only, not all of them. V and J calls plus clone size are reproduced from that table; the DNA served to infer D and trimming. The sample comprises tens of thousands of clones, about 86% of which are singletons, and about 4.6% rests with the top ten. Germline-derived CDR1 and CDR2 are MDHEN and SYDVKM. Trimming cost V 3 bases and J 0 bases, with 8 bases left between them. This CDR3 is 14 amino acids long.

V and J are TRBV28 and TRBJ1-1; D uncertain. Sequencing input: peripheral blood. The sequence came from a man aged 80 or over with active COVID-19. DNA for the CDR3: TGTGCCAGCAGTTTCCGGGTCATGAACACTGAAGCTTTCTTT. It is translated as CASSFRVMNTEAFF. Full variable domain (missing parts from reference TRBV28 and TRBJ1-1): DVKVTQSSRYLVKRTGEKVFLECVQDMDHENMFWYRQDPGLGLRLIYFSYDVKMKEKGDIPEGYSVSREKKERFSLILESASTNQTSMYLCASSFRVMNTEAFFGQGTRLTVV.